The table lists the clone carrying this T cell receptor (beta chain) with many counts. Its antigen is currently unknown. Preparation of the TCRbeta library used unique molecular identifiers. One entry per CDR3 protein, called by TCRdb with MiXCR from the PCR reads. The sample lists about 160,000 distinct CDR3 sequences; roughly 11% were seen once. This record belongs to a study of T-cell reconstitution after alpha-beta-depleted transplantation in children. The germline CDR1 and CDR2 sequences are SGHDN and FVKESK. Between the trimmed V and J ends, which lost 2 bases and 8 bases, there was a span of 7 bases. This CDR3 comprises 13 residues. The study, taken as a whole, reports: Where some patients showed high TCRbeta diversity at day 60, it came from recipient T cells and thymic progenitors that had survived.

The sequence was collected from a boy younger than 10 with acute myeloid leukemia, due to receive a stem cell transplant. Here the sequenced sample was PBMCs, taken before TCRalphabeta/CD19-depleted stem cell transplant. The chain couples TRBV14 to TRBJ2-6; D ambiguous. The CDR3 protein is CASSQMGPNVLTF. CDR3 bases: TGTGCCAGCAGCCAAATGGGTCCCAACGTCCTGACTTTC.